This entry lists 32 T cell receptor beta chains sequenced from one sample in a study of human T cells and chemical hapten exposure. In TCRdb, the RACE reads were re-called with MiXCR into one record per CDR3 protein. This table holds approximately 400,000 distinct CDR3 sequences, 4.5% to 6% found once. This sample's time point: pre-sensitization, week 0. The sample's treatment: therapeutic diphenylcyclopropenone sensitization with weekly scalp DPC. The sequences come from whole blood, collected in connection with sensitization to the hapten diphenylcyclopropenone (DPC). Receptors originate from a woman aged 45 to 65 with alopecia areata. Some clones in this sample may be carry-over from other donors' samples.

This clonotype was observed many times. The chain employs TRBV7-9 and TRBJ2-3; D uncertain. CDR3 length: 14 residues. V shed 2 bases and J shed 2 bases, with 8 bases lying between them. The germline CDR1 and CDR2 sequences are SEHNR and FQNEAQ (reference sequence). CDR3 sequence reads: CASSLPRNTDTQYF. CDR3 bases: TGTGCCAGCAGCTTACCGAGAAACACAGATACGCAGTATTTT. Full variable domain (missing parts from reference TRBV7-9 and TRBJ2-3): DTGVSQNPRHKITKRGQNVTFRCDPISEHNRLYWYRQTLGQGPEFLTYFQNEAQLEKSRLLSDRFSAERPKGSFSTLEIQRTEQGDSAMYLCASSLPRNTDTQYFGPGTRLTVL.

This clonotype was seen ten or more times. The chain links TRBV6-5 to TRBJ1-5; 9 bases fit TRBD1. CDR1 MNHEY and CDR2 SVGAGI come from the germline V gene. The CDR3 has 15 residues. J gave up 2 bases and V 5 bases, and 4 bases lay outside the gene matches. The CDR3 loop reads CASSLDRGGNQPQHF. In nucleotides, the CDR3 is TGTGCCAGCAGTCTGGACAGGGGAGGCAATCAGCCCCAGCATTTT.

This clonotype was observed at least ten times. Here the CDR3 reads CASTHRKGNYGYTF. As DNA, the CDR3 is TGTGCCAGCACCCATCGAAAGGGGAACTATGGCTACACCTTC. The rearrangement uses TRBV12-3 or TRBV12-4 and TRBJ1-2; D might be TRBD1 (5 bases). Deletions cut 7 bases from V and 2 bases from J, with 14 bases between. The CDR3 sequence is 14 residues long.

This sequence joins TRBV6-6 and TRBJ1-5; D is undetermined. Deletions cut 5 bases from V and 4 bases from J, with 9 bases between. Germline assignment: CDR1 MNHNY and CDR2 SVGAGI (reference sequence). The CDR3 runs 13 residues. Here the CDR3 DNA reads TGTGCCAGCAGTCATACAAGTAATCAGCCCCAGCATTTT. As protein: CASSHTSNQPQHF.

CDR3 in DNA: TGTGCCAGCAGCGTAGCGGGGGACAATCAGCCCCAGCATTTT. Its translation is CASSVAGDNQPQHF. The J gene is TRBJ1-5, the V gene TRBV9; possible D gene TRBD1, 5 bases. Germline V gene data show CDR1 as SGDLS and CDR2 as YYNGEE. The CDR3 runs to 14 residues. Trimming stripped 0 bases from V and 3 bases from J, with 7 bases between.

In its sample, this clonotype was seen a few times. This chain joins TRBV4-2 and TRBJ2-5, with TRBD2 matching over 7 bases. The CDR3 contains 15 residues. Germline V gene sequence: CDR1 LGHNA, CDR2 YNFKEQ. Trimming cost V 4 bases and J 4 bases; bases outside gene matches: 9. The CDR3 region has the DNA TGTGCCAGCAGCCCTGATCCGGGGGGAGGAGAGACCCAGTACTTC. It codes for CASSPDPGGGETQYF.

This clonotype came up many times. This sequence joins TRBV28 and TRBJ1-1; 7 bases are a match to TRBD1. The CDR3 totals 14 residues. J lost 5 bases, V lost 7 bases, and 10 bases had no gene match. From germline, CDR1 is MDHEN and CDR2 SYDVKM. CDR3 in amino acids: CASIGQGEWTEAFF. CDR3 coding DNA: TGTGCCAGCATTGGGCAGGGGGAGTGGACTGAAGCTTTCTTT.

This clonotype was picked up many times. The rearrangement links TRBV10-3 to TRBJ1-2; 9 bases fit TRBD1. The CDR3 totals 14 residues. V dropped 2 bases and J dropped 8; count of bases not matched to a gene: 6. The germline CDR1 and CDR2 sequences are ENHRY and SYGVKD. DNA for the CDR3: TGTGCCATCAGTGAGCCACAGGGGGCGGAAGGCTACACCTTC. This sequence encodes CAISEPQGAEGYTF.

The chain is built from TRBV12-3 or TRBV12-4 and TRBJ2-1; TRBD1 matches at 10 bases. CDR3 size: 13 residues. V was pared by 6 bases and J by 6 bases, with 2 bases of the junction left unmatched. The CDR3: CASSGTGVNEQFF. CDR3 nucleotide sequence: TGTGCCAGCAGCGGGACAGGGGTCAATGAGCAGTTCTTC.

About this clonotype itself: Being one base from a much bigger clone, this may be a read error. This CDR3 fails to terminate in the conserved phenylalanine or tryptophan, so it likely reflects a read error. The chain is built from TRBV5-6 and TRBJ1-1; 10 bases agree with TRBD1. Germline loops: CDR1 SGHDT, CDR2 YYEEEE. Losses at the gene ends were 3 bases for V and 4 bases for J; bases not matched to a gene: 9. The CDR3 is 16 residues long. The CDR3 here is CASSSWTGGPGTEAFY. The CDR3 DNA follows: TGTGCCAGCAGCTCCTGGACAGGGGGGCCGGGCACTGAAGCTTTCTAT.

This clonotype was found many times. The rearrangement joins TRBV2 to TRBJ1-1; 7 bases map to TRBD1. Germline lookup yields CDR1 SNHLY and CDR2 FYNNEI. This CDR3 is 14 amino acids long. The V gene end was trimmed by 4 bases and the J gene end by 6 bases; junction bases not matched to a gene: 8. In nucleotides, the CDR3 is TGTGCCAGCAGTGGTAAAGGACAGGCGGCTGAAGCTTTCTTT. Translation: CASSGKGQAAEAFF.

In its sample, this clonotype was seen many times. This sequence joins TRBV14 and TRBJ1-1; D is perhaps TRBD1 (6 bases). Trimming pared 1 base from V and 4 bases from J, leaving 13 bases between. The CDR3 has 15 amino acids. CDR1 and CDR2 from the germline V gene are SGHDN and FVKESK. CDR3 residues: CASSQVTGGVTEAFF. In DNA, the CDR3 is TGTGCCAGCAGCCAAGTAACGGGGGGCGTCACTGAAGCTTTCTTT.

This clonotype was found many times. The chain recombines TRBV20-1 with TRBJ1-5; D is unresolved. Trimming cost V 0 bases and J 5 bases, with 5 bases left between them. This CDR3 has 12 residues. The germline gives CDR1 DFQATT, CDR2 SNEGSKA (reference sequence). The CDR3 protein is CSARDRDQPQHF. CDR3 DNA: TGCAGTGCTAGAGATCGGGATCAGCCCCAGCATTTT.

This clonotype was seen only a few times. The gene calls are TRBV6-2 or TRBV6-3 and TRBJ2-2; a possible D gene is TRBD1 (5 bases). V was shortened by 9 bases and J by 0 bases, with 14 bases between the two germline ends. There are 15 residues in the CDR3. The germline V gene encodes CDR1 MNHEY and CDR2 SVGEGT. CDR3 in DNA: TGTGCCAGTACCTCCGTAGGGGCGAACACCGGGGAGCTGTTTTTT. The encoded protein is CASTSVGANTGELFF.

The chain links TRBV2 to TRBJ1-6; D ambiguous. This CDR3 region has 15 residues. The V end was cut by 6 bases, the J end by 4 bases, with 13 bases between. From germline, CDR1 is SNHLY and CDR2 FYNNEI. This CDR3 reads CASRASSGYNSPLHF. CDR3 sequence (DNA): TGTGCCAGCAGAGCCTCATCCGGGTATAATTCACCCCTCCACTTT.

This clonotype was counted at least ten times. This rearrangement joins TRBV12-3 or TRBV12-4 to TRBJ2-3, with 10 bases identical to TRBD2. J was trimmed by 2 bases and V by 6 bases; bases with no gene match: 14. The CDR3 is 18 residues long. The CDR3 DNA follows: TGTGCCAGCAGCCGTCGTCTCCCAGCGGGGGGGCCCACAGATACGCAGTATTTT. It codes for CASSRRLPAGGPTDTQYF.

This clonotype was recorded at least ten times. V gene TRBV20-1 combines with J gene TRBJ2-5; D might be TRBD1 (5 bases). Looked up from germline, CDR1 is DFQATT and CDR2 is SNEGSKA (reference sequence). The CDR3 runs 14 residues. V dropped 5 bases and J dropped 1 base, with 14 bases sitting between them. The CDR3 is CSAPSRQIQETQYF. CDR3 bases: TGCAGTGCTCCCTCGAGACAGATCCAAGAGACCCAGTACTTC.

This clonotype was seen a few times. The rearrangement uses TRBV18 and TRBJ1-3; D is uncertain. V lost 2 bases to trimming and J lost 0 bases, with 8 bases between them. There are 15 residues in the CDR3. From germline, CDR1 is KGHSH and CDR2 LQKENI. The CDR3 reads CASSPVVISGNTIYF. The CDR3 nucleotides are TGTGCCAGCTCACCAGTCGTTATCTCTGGAAACACCATATATTTT.

This clonotype was counted only a few times. The chain has TRBV2 and TRBJ2-3; perhaps TRBD1 as D (6 bases). Deletions cut 7 bases from V and 7 bases from J, with 12 bases between. This CDR3 spans 12 amino acids. CDR1 is SNHLY, CDR2 FYNNEI, per germline. This CDR3 reads CASIQGLHTQYF. The CDR3, as DNA: TGTGCCAGCATTCAGGGGTTACATACGCAGTATTTT.

This clonotype was seen a few times. A clone one base away is much larger, so this may be a read error. This chain links TRBV7-6 with TRBJ2-3; D unclear. Germline V CDR1 and CDR2: SGHVS, FNYEAQ. The CDR3 length is 14 residues. Trimming removed 1 base at V and 8 bases at J, with 13 bases between. As DNA, the CDR3 is TGTGCCAGCAGCTTAGGTCCACAGAAGGCTACGCAGTATTTT. Its protein product is CASSLGPQKATQYF.

This clonotype occurred a few times. The chain joins TRBV7-8 to TRBJ1-6, with D possibly matching TRBD1 (5 bases). The V end lost 5 bases, the J end lost 7 bases, and 15 bases lay between the germline ends. The CDR3 runs to 15 residues. Germline V lookup: CDR1 SGHVS, CDR2 FQNEAQ. The DNA for the CDR3 is TGTGCCAGCAGCCTGTTGGGGCAGCCAAATTCACCCCTCCACTTT. It is translated as CASSLLGQPNSPLHF.

V is TRBV4-2 and J is TRBJ2-7; 11 bases match TRBD2. V lost 4 bases and J lost 0; bases outside the gene matches: 17. The germline gives CDR1 LGHNA, CDR2 YNFKEQ. CDR3 size: 20 residues. The CDR3 reads CASSLGLRTSGFSPSYEQYF. Here the CDR3 DNA reads TGTGCCAGCAGCCTGGGCCTTAGGACTAGCGGGTTCTCACCCTCCTACGAGCAGTACTTC.

The chain joins TRBV18 to TRBJ1-1; a weak D match, TRBD1 (5 bases). The CDR3 is 16 residues long. Germline lookup yields CDR1 KGHSH and CDR2 LQKENI. V gave up 3 bases and J gave up 2 bases, with 16 bases separating them. The CDR3 is CASSPPIGVRNTEAFF. CDR3 nucleotides: TGTGCCAGCTCACCGCCCATAGGGGTTAGAAACACTGAAGCTTTCTTT.

This clonotype showed up many times. The chain has TRBV7-9 and TRBJ2-1, with D uncertain. The CDR3 sequence is 13 residues long. The germline V and J ends were trimmed by 1 base and 8 bases, with 9 bases remaining between them. In germline, CDR1 is SEHNR, CDR2 FQNEAQ (reference sequence). CDR3 sequence reads: CASSLDLLDEQFF. DNA for the CDR3: TGTGCCAGCAGCTTAGATCTGCTCGATGAGCAGTTCTTC.

This clonotype was observed many times. The chain uses TRBV27 and TRBJ1-6; D perhaps matches TRBD1 (5 bases). This CDR3 region has 15 residues. Trimming shortened V by 5 bases and J by 6 bases, and 14 bases separated the two germline ends. Per the germline V gene, CDR1 is MNHEY and CDR2 is SMNVEV (reference sequence). Here the CDR3 DNA reads TGTGCCAGCAGTCTCCGGGGCCTACTTAATTCACCCCTCCACTTT. Translated, it gives CASSLRGLLNSPLHF.

This clonotype showed up many times. The chain has TRBV5-5 and TRBJ2-3, with TRBD2 identical over 8 bases. In germline, CDR1 is SGHKS, CDR2 YYEKEE (reference sequence). With V trimmed by 1 base and J by 2 bases, 3 bases remained unmatched. The CDR3 is 15 amino acids. This CDR3 is CASSLSGGPTDTQYF. The CDR3 bases are TGTGCCAGCAGCTTGTCGGGGGGGCCCACAGATACGCAGTATTTT.

This clonotype was found a few times. The V gene is TRBV30, the J gene TRBJ1-5; the D is unclear. This CDR3 is built from 12 residues. Trimming took off 0 bases at V and 6 bases at J, with 6 bases between the two ends. In germline, CDR1 is GTSNPN, CDR2 SVGIG (reference sequence). CDR3 residues: CAWSVQSQPQHF. For the CDR3, the DNA is TGTGCCTGGAGTGTACAGAGTCAGCCCCAGCATTTT.

Written as DNA, the CDR3 is TGTGCCAGCAAGAGCGGGGGAATAGTGGAGCTGTTTTTT. Its protein product is CASKSGGIVELFF. The rearrangement uses TRBV12-3 or TRBV12-4 and TRBJ2-2; TRBD2 matches at 8 bases. This CDR3 has 13 residues. V lost 7 bases to trimming and J lost 10 bases; unmatched junction nucleotides: 8.

Comments on this clonotype: At one end, the junction sequence differs from germline, possibly due to a read error. The CDR3 is CASSLREGRETQNF. The CDR3 DNA follows: TGTGCCAGCAGCTTGCGGGAGGGCCGGGAGACCCAGAACTTC. The chain links TRBV5-6 to TRBJ2-5; 8 bases align to TRBD2. There are 14 residues in the CDR3. Germline-derived CDR1 and CDR2 are SGHDT and YYEEEE.

This clonotype showed up many times. The chain carries TRBV7-9 and TRBJ2-4; the match to TRBD1 covers 8 bases. The V gene end was trimmed by 1 base and the J gene end by 12 bases; junction bases not matched to a gene: 8. The CDR3 loop spans 14 amino acids. Germline V lookup: CDR1 SEHNR, CDR2 FQNEAQ (reference sequence). The CDR3 nucleotides read TGTGCCAGCAGCTTAGAGGGGACAGGCCAGGATCAGTACTTC. Protein product: CASSLEGTGQDQYF.

The sample holds many counts of this clonotype. The chain has TRBV27 and TRBJ2-7; 12 nucleotides line up with TRBD2. The germline gives CDR1 MNHEY, CDR2 SMNVEV (reference sequence). V lost 5 bases, J lost 5 bases, and 10 bases stayed unmatched. The CDR3 extends over 16 amino acids. The CDR3 DNA reads TGTGCCAGCAGTGCCATCCTAGCGGGAGGGCCGCACGAGCAGTACTTC. Translating gives CASSAILAGGPHEQYF.

This clonotype was counted between two and nine times. The chain joins TRBV27 to TRBJ2-2, with D perhaps TRBD1 (5 bases). The germline V and J ends were trimmed by 8 bases and 6 bases, with 16 bases remaining between them. Per germline, CDR1 MNHEY and CDR2 SMNVEV (reference sequence). The CDR3 is 14 residues long. In nucleotides, the CDR3 is TGTGCCAGCTTCCCCTTCCAGGGTCCCGGGGAGCTGTTTTTT. Translated, it gives CASFPFQGPGELFF.